The sequence of this T cell receptor beta chain was determined in a study of T cells in Graves' hyperthyroidism and ophthalmopathy. V lost 1 base, J lost 8 bases, and 16 bases lay in between. Germline V gene lookup returns CDR1 SNHLY and CDR2 FYNNEI. The CDR3 covers 15 residues. RNA transcripts yielded amplified TCR beta CDR3 regions. First-round RT-PCR of the TCR CDR3 relied on the HTBI primer set. TCRdb fed the multiplex PCR reads into MiXCR, producing one record per CDR3 protein. The table includes 480,000 or so distinct CDR3 sequences, 13% to 15% detected once. This clonotype was seen at least ten times.

V is TRBV2 and J is TRBJ2-3, with D possibly matching TRBD2 (6 bases). Sequencing used blood. This receptor was identified in a woman younger than 30 with Graves' hyperthyroidism. The chain's CDR3 is CASSEVGGGVTTQYF. CDR3 nucleotide sequence: TGTGCCAGCAGTGAAGTGGGAGGTGGAGTTACTACGCAGTATTTT.